One and the same sample provided the 26 T cell receptor beta chains below, sequenced in a study of shared T cell receptors in the human thymus. Repertoires were generated with immunoSEQ multiplex PCR, while TCRdb's copy carries only in-frame clones and drops some. This sample yields some 400,000 clones, of which approximately 95% are seen a single time; around 0.019% belongs to the top ten. The material sequenced was thymocytes. Receptor source: a human donor.

A single count supports this clone. The chain links TRBV5-4 to TRBJ2-5; 11 nucleotides match TRBD2. Germline V gene sequence: CDR1 SGHNT, CDR2 YYREEE (reference sequence). CDR3 length: 17 amino acids. J was trimmed by 5 bases and V by 4 bases; bases with no gene match: 13. The chain's CDR3 is CASSTGLAGFLRETQYF. As DNA, the CDR3 is TGTGCCAGCAGCACCGGACTAGCGGGTTTCTTAAGGGAGACCCAGTACTTC.

The CDR3 spells CASSERSNEQFF. The CDR3 coding sequence is TGCGCCAGCAGTGAGCGGTCAAATGAGCAGTTCTTC. This sequence joins TRBV10-2 and TRBJ2-1; no clear D gene. V was shortened by 2 bases and J by 7 bases, with 6 bases between the two germline ends. The CDR3 is 12 amino acids. Germline CDR1 WSHSY, CDR2 SAAADI.

The V call is TRBV2, the J call TRBJ1-5, with D tentatively TRBD1 (5 bases). The germline V gene has CDR1 SNHLY and CDR2 FYNNEI. Trimming removed 7 bases from V and 5 bases from J, with 18 bases in between. This CDR3 has 15 residues. The CDR3 DNA reads TGTGCCAGCACGCCCTTGGCAGGGAGCGATCAGCCCCAGCATTTT. It specifies CASTPLAGSDQPQHF.

The rearrangement joins TRBV28 to TRBJ2-7; a weak D match, TRBD2 (6 bases). Germline CDR1 reads MDHEN; CDR2 reads SYDVKM. The CDR3 has 15 residues. Trimming removed 4 bases at V and 2 bases at J, with 15 bases between. The CDR3 nucleotides read TGTGCCAGCAGTTCTCCACCCGGGAGCACCTACGAGCAGTACTTC. This encodes CASSSPPGSTYEQYF.

This chain links TRBV28 with TRBJ1-2, with D unclear. Trimming took off 6 bases at V and 4 bases at J, with 15 bases between the two ends. The CDR3 has 14 residues. Germline V gene sequence: CDR1 MDHEN, CDR2 SYDVKM. CDR3 amino acids: CASSLPDGSYGYTF. CDR3 DNA: TGTGCCAGCAGCCTCCCGGACGGGAGCTATGGCTACACCTTC.

The V gene is TRBV27, the J gene TRBJ2-1, with 10 bases fitting TRBD2. This CDR3 has 20 amino acids. V trimming: 5 bases; J trimming: 5 bases; junction bases outside the gene matches: 21. Germline CDR1 reads MNHEY; CDR2 reads SMNVEV (reference sequence). The CDR3 reads CASSLNLSGRGRLRDNEQFF. CDR3 in DNA: TGTGCCAGCAGTCTAAATCTAAGCGGGAGGGGTCGGCTCCGGGACAATGAGCAGTTCTTC.

This clone was recorded only once. Relative to the germline gene, one junction end is altered; a read error may explain this. CDR3: CASSVPGTGVPLF. Written as DNA, the CDR3 is TGTGCCAGCAGCGTACCCGGGACAGGGGTACCCCTCTTC. The chain employs TRBV9 and TRBJ1-2; 10 nucleotides line up with TRBD1. The CDR3 sequence is 13 residues long. From germline, CDR1 is SGDLS and CDR2 YYNGEE.

The J gene is TRBJ2-3, the V gene TRBV9; a possible D gene is TRBD2 (5 bases). Trimming pared 4 bases from V and 0 bases from J, leaving 12 bases between. There are 15 residues in the CDR3. The germline CDR1 and CDR2 sequences are SGDLS and YYNGEE. The CDR3 region is CASSSREGSTDTQYF. The DNA of the CDR3 is TGTGCCAGCAGCTCCCGAGAGGGAAGCACAGATACGCAGTATTTT.

This clone was detected once. The V gene is TRBV11-2, the J gene TRBJ2-7, with D perhaps being TRBD1 or TRBD2 (6 bases each). Trimming pared 9 bases from V and 6 bases from J, leaving 15 bases between. Germline CDR1 is SGHAT and CDR2 is FQNNGV. The CDR3 consists of 12 residues. This chain's CDR3 is CASRGRIGEQYF. CDR3 in DNA: TGTGCCAGTCGGGGGCGGATAGGCGAGCAGTACTTC. Using reference TRBV11-2 and TRBJ2-7 for the parts outside the CDR3, the full variable domain is EAGVAQSPRYKIIEKRQSVAFWCNPISGHATLYWYQQILGQGPKLLIQFQNNGVVDDSQLPKDRFSAERLKGVDSTLKIQPAKLEDSAVYLCASRGRIGEQYFGPGTRLTVT.

The gene calls are TRBV4-3 and TRBJ1-3; 8 positions match TRBD1. Germline V gene lookup returns CDR1 LGHNA and CDR2 YSLEER. V lost 5 bases, J lost 4 bases, and 7 bases stayed unmatched. The CDR3 runs to 15 residues. CDR3 nucleotide sequence: TGCGCCAGCAGCGAAGTCCGGACAGGGGGAAACACCATATATTTT. Protein product: CASSEVRTGGNTIYF.

A few counts support this clone. V usage is TRBV28 and J usage is TRBJ1-5; possibly TRBD1 for D (5 bases). Trimming removed 7 bases at V and 4 bases at J, with 20 bases between. The CDR3 is 16 amino acids. Germline CDR1 reads MDHEN; CDR2 reads SYDVKM. The DNA for the CDR3 is TGTGCCAGCACCGATGTAGGGCAGGGCCCTAATCAGCCCCAGCATTTT. Amino acid sequence: CASTDVGQGPNQPQHF.

The J gene is TRBJ2-7, the V gene TRBV27; 9 nucleotides align to TRBD1. V gave up 6 bases and J gave up 4 bases; unmatched junction bases: 13. The germline V gene encodes CDR1 MNHEY and CDR2 SMNVEV (reference sequence). The CDR3 extends over 16 amino acids. CDR3 coding DNA: TGTGCCAGCAGCCTTGAGACTCCGGGACAGGGTTACGAGCAGTACTTC. It is translated as CASSLETPGQGYEQYF.

This rearrangement joins TRBV14 to TRBJ1-1, with 7 bases identical to TRBD1. V shed 0 bases and J 5 bases; nucleotides not matched to a gene: 21. Germline CDR1 reads SGHDN; CDR2 reads FVKESK. This CDR3 has 20 residues. CDR3 amino acids: CASSQDLTFSLKGARTEAFF. In DNA, the CDR3 is TGTGCCAGCAGCCAAGATCTCACTTTTAGTTTGAAGGGGGCAAGGACTGAAGCTTTCTTT.

J is TRBJ2-3 and V is TRBV7-6; TRBD2 matches at 9 bases. Trimming at V came to 2 bases and at J to 2 bases, leaving 17 bases not matched to a gene. The CDR3 is 20 residues long. Germline V gene sequence: CDR1 SGHVS, CDR2 FNYEAQ. CDR3 region: CASSLFWGTSIGAYTDTQYF. The CDR3 DNA reads as TGTGCCAGCAGCTTATTTTGGGGGACTAGCATCGGGGCTTACACAGATACGCAGTATTTT.

Only one count was recorded for this clone. This chain links TRBV7-3 with TRBJ2-2, with 13 bases fitting TRBD2. The V and J ends lost 5 bases and 5 bases, in that order; junction bases with no gene match: 8. Germline V gene sequence: CDR1 SGHTA, CDR2 FQGTGA. The CDR3 is made up of 17 amino acids. CDR3 amino acids: CASSQGTSGVRTGELFF. The CDR3 region has the DNA TGTGCCAGCAGCCAAGGGACTAGCGGGGTCAGGACCGGGGAGCTGTTTTTT.

The J gene is TRBJ2-3, the V gene TRBV15; possibly TRBD1 for D (5 bases). The germline CDR1 and CDR2 sequences are LNHNV and YYDKDF (reference sequence). Trimming left V 3 bases short and J 3 bases short, with 13 bases between. This CDR3 spans 15 amino acids. The CDR3 sequence is CATSRGHGATDTQYF. In DNA, the CDR3 is TGTGCCACCAGCAGGGGGCATGGGGCTACAGATACGCAGTATTTT.

This CDR3 reads CASIRLAGGTGELFF. DNA for the CDR3: TGTGCCAGCATCCGACTAGCGGGAGGCACCGGGGAGCTGTTTTTT. V usage is TRBV6-5 and J usage is TRBJ2-2, with TRBD2 matching over 13 bases. The CDR3 loop spans 15 amino acids. CDR1 and CDR2 (germline): MNHEY, SVGAGI. V dropped 7 bases and J dropped 4; count of bases not matched to a gene: 3.

The gene calls are TRBV27 and TRBJ2-7; D is perhaps TRBD2 (6 bases). Trimming shortened V by 3 bases and J by 5 bases, and 14 bases separated the two germline ends. The CDR3 is 14 amino acids. CDR1 is MNHEY and CDR2 is SMNVEV in the germline V gene (reference sequence). CDR3 region: CASSFAGIAHEQYF. The CDR3 DNA reads TGTGCCAGCAGTTTTGCGGGGATCGCCCACGAGCAGTACTTC.

This chain links TRBV27 with TRBJ2-5; 8 nucleotides match TRBD1. J was trimmed by 3 bases and V by 6 bases; bases with no gene match: 9. The CDR3 sequence is 15 residues long. Germline values: CDR1 MNHEY, CDR2 SMNVEV (reference sequence). The CDR3 nucleotides are TGTGCCAGCAGCCGTATCCAGGGGGCGGAAGAGACCCAGTACTTC. It yields the protein CASSRIQGAEETQYF.

The chain has TRBV30 and TRBJ2-2, with 7 bases matching TRBD1. J gave up 9 bases and V 7 bases, and 5 bases lay outside the gene matches. The CDR3 is 11 amino acids. The V gene's germline CDR1 is GTSNPN and CDR2 SVGIG (reference sequence). The CDR3 sequence: CALQGYRELFF. CDR3 DNA: TGTGCCTTACAGGGGTACCGGGAGCTGTTTTTT.

This rearrangement joins TRBV27 to TRBJ1-1; D remains ambiguous. V lost 2 bases to trimming and J lost 1 base, with 8 bases between them. Germline V CDR1 and CDR2: MNHEY, SMNVEV (reference sequence). The CDR3 extends over 14 amino acids. CDR3 loop: CASSLRRPNTEAFF. The CDR3 DNA reads TGTGCCAGCAGTTTACGACGGCCGAACACTGAAGCTTTCTTT.

This chain uses TRBV5-6 with TRBJ1-4, with TRBD1 identical over 8 bases. The V segment lost 1 base and the J segment 1 base; nucleotides outside the gene matches: 12. CDR3 length equals 19 residues. Germline assignment: CDR1 SGHDT and CDR2 YYEEEE. This chain's CDR3 is CASSLKLSGGEGTNEKLFF. The CDR3 DNA is TGTGCCAGCAGCTTGAAACTATCAGGGGGCGAGGGAACTAATGAAAAACTGTTTTTT.

This clone occurred a few times. This chain links TRBV14 with TRBJ2-1, with 8 bases matching TRBD2. After removal of 4 bases from V and 6 bases from J, the junction contained 14 bases not matched to a gene. This CDR3 has 17 residues. CDR1 is SGHDN, CDR2 FVKESK, per germline. For the CDR3, the DNA is TGTGCCAGCAGCCGGGGGGGACCGGGACTAGGGTCCAATGAGCAGTTCTTC. Translation: CASSRGGPGLGSNEQFF.

CDR3 DNA: TGTGCCAGCAGTTTACTAGCGGGAGTTTCATGGGATACGCAGTATTTT. Protein sequence: CASSLLAGVSWDTQYF. This chain joins TRBV28 and TRBJ2-3, with 10 positions matching TRBD2. With 2 bases clipped from V and 6 bases from J, the junction kept 8 bases outside the gene matches. This CDR3 is 16 amino acids long. CDR1 MDHEN and CDR2 SYDVKM come from the germline V gene.

The J gene is TRBJ2-2, the V gene TRBV13, with D tentatively TRBD1 or TRBD2 (5 bases each). Trimming left V 3 bases short and J 6 bases short, with 8 bases between. The germline gives CDR1 PRHDT, CDR2 FYEKMQ (reference sequence). The CDR3 runs 13 residues. The CDR3: CASSFTGPGELFF. The CDR3 DNA is TGTGCCAGCAGCTTTACGGGGCCCGGGGAGCTGTTTTTT. Combining the CDR3 with reference TRBV13 and TRBJ2-2 gives the whole variable domain AAGVIQSPRHLIKEKRETATLKCYPIPRHDTVYWYQQGPGQDPQFLISFYEKMQSDKGSIPDRFSAQQFSDYHSELNMSSLELGDSALYFCASSFTGPGELFFGEGSRLTVL.

The V call is TRBV6-1, the J call TRBJ2-1, with 9 bases matching TRBD2. V dropped 8 bases and J dropped 8; count of bases not matched to a gene: 13. The CDR3 consists of 15 residues. Looked up from germline, CDR1 is MNHNS and CDR2 is SASEGT. Here the CDR3 reads CASLGLAGPRHEQFF. CDR3 in DNA: TGTGCCAGCTTAGGGCTAGCGGGGCCCAGACATGAGCAGTTCTTC.